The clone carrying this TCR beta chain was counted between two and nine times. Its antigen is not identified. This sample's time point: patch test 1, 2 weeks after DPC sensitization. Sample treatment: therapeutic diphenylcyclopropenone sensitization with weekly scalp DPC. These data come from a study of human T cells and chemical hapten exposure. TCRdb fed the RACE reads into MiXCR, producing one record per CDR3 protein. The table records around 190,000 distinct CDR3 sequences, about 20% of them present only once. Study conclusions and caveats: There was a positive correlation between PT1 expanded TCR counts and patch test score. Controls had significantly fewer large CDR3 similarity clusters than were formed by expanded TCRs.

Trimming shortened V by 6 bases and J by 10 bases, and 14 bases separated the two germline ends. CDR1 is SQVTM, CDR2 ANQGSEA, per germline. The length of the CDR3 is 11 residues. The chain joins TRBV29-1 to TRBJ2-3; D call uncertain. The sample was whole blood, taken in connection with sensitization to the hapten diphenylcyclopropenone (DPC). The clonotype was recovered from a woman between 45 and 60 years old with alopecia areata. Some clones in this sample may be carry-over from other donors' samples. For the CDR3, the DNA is TGCAGCGTCGCGGTGTTAGAGGCGCAGTATTTT. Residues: CSVAVLEAQYF.